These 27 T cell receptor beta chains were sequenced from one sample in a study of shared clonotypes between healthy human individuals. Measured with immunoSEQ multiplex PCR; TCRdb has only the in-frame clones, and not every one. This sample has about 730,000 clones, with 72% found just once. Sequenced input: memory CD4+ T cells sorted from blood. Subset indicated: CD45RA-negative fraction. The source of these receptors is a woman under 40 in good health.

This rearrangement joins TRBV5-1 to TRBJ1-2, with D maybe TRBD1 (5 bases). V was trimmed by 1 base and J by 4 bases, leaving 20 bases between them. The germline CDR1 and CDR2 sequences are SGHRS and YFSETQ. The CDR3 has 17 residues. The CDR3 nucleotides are TGCGCCAGCAGCTTGCGGCATGATCCGGACAAGGTCTATGGCTACACCTTC. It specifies CASSLRHDPDKVYGYTF.

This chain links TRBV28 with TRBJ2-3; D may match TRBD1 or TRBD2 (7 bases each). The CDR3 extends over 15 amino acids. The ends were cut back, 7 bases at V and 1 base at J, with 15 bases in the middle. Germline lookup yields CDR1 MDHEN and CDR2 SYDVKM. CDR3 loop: CASTRGGLRTDTQYF. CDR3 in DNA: TGTGCCAGCACCAGGGGGGGATTACGCACAGATACGCAGTATTTT.

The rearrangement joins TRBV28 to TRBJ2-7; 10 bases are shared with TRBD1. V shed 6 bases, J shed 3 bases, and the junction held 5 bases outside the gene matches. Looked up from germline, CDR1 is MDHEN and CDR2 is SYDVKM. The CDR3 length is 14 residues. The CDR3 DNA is TGTGCCAGCAGGGGGGGACAGGGGAGCTACGAGCAGTACTTC. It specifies CASRGGQGSYEQYF.

For the CDR3, the DNA is TGTGCCAGTAGTACCTCTCATGGTGGCTACACCTTC. It yields the protein CASSTSHGGYTF. The V call is TRBV19, the J call TRBJ1-2; D not resolved. V lost 4 bases, J lost 7 bases, and 10 bases lay in between. The CDR3 covers 12 residues. Germline V gene data show CDR1 as LNHDA and CDR2 as SQIVND (reference sequence).

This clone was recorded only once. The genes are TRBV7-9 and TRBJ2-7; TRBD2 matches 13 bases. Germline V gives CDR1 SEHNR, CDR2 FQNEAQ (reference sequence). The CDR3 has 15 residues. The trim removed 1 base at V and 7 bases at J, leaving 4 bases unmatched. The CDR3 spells CASSLGTSGSEEQYF. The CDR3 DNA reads TGTGCCAGCAGCTTAGGGACTAGCGGGAGTGAAGAGCAGTACTTC. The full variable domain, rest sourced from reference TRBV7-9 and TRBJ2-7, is DTGVSQNPRHKITKRGQNVTFRCDPISEHNRLYWYRQTLGQGPEFLTYFQNEAQLEKSRLLSDRFSAERPKGSFSTLEIQRTEQGDSAMYLCASSLGTSGSEEQYFGPGTRLTVT.

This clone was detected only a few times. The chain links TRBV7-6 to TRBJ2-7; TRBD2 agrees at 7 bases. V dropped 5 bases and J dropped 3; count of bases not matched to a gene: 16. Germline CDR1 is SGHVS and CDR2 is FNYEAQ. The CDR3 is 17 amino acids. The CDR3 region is CASSRDVITGGIYEQYF. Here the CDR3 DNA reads TGTGCCAGCAGCCGCGACGTCATAACGGGAGGCATCTACGAGCAGTACTTC. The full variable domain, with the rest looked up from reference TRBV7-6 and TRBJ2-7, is GAGVSQSPRYKVTKRGQDVALRCDPISGHVSLYWYRQALGQGPEFLTYFNYEAQQDKSGLPNDRFSAERPEGSISTLTIQRTEQRDSAMYRCASSRDVITGGIYEQYFGPGTRLTVT.

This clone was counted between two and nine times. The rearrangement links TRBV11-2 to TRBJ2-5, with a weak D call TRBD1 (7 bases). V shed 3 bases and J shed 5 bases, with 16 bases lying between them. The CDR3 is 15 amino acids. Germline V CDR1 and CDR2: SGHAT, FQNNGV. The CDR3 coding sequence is TGTGCCAGCAGCTTTCGACAGGGAGGTCGGGAGACCCAGTACTTC. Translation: CASSFRQGGRETQYF.

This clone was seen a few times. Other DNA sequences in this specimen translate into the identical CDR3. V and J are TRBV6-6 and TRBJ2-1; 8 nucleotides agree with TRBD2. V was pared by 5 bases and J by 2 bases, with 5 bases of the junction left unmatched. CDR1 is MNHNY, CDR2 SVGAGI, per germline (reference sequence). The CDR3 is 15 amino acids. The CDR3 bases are TGTGCCAGCAGTCTTTTAGCGGGGCCCTACAATGAGCAGTTCTTC. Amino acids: CASSLLAGPYNEQFF.

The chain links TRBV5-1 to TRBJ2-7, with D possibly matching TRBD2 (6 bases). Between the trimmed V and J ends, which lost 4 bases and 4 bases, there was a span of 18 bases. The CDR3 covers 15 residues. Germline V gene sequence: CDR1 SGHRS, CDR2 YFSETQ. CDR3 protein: CASSRSPGAPYEQYF. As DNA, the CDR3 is TGCGCCAGCAGCCGATCCCCGGGAGCTCCGTACGAGCAGTACTTC. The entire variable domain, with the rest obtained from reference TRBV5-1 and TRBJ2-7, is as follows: KAGVTQTPRYLIKTRGQQVTLSCSPISGHRSVSWYQQTPGQGLQFLFEYFSETQRNKGNFPGRFSGRQFSNSRSEMNVSTLELGDSALYLCASSRSPGAPYEQYFGPGTRLTVT.

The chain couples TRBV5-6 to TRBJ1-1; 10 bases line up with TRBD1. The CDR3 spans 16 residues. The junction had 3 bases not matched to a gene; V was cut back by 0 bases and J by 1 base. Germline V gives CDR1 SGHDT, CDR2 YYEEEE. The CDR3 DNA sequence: TGTGCCAGCAGCTTGGGACAGGGGGCCACGAACACTGAAGCTTTCTTT. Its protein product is CASSLGQGATNTEAFF.

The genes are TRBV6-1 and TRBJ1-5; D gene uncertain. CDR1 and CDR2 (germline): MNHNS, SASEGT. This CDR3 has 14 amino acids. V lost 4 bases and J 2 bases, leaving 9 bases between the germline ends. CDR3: CASSGYSGNQPQHF. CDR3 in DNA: TGTGCCAGCAGTGGATATAGCGGCAATCAGCCCCAGCATTTT.

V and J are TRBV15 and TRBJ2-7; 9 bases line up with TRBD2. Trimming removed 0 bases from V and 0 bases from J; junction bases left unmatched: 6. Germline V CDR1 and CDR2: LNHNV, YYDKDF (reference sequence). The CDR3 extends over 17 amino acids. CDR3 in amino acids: CATSRDVLAGLSYEQYF. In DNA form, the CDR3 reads TGTGCCACCAGCAGAGATGTACTAGCGGGCCTCTCCTACGAGCAGTACTTC.

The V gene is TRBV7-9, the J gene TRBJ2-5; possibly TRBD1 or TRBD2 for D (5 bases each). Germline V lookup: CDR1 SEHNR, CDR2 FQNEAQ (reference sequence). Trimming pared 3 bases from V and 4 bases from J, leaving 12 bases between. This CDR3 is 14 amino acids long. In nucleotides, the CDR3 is TGTGCCAGCAGCTTCCAGGGCCGGGGAGAGACCCAGTACTTC. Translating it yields CASSFQGRGETQYF.

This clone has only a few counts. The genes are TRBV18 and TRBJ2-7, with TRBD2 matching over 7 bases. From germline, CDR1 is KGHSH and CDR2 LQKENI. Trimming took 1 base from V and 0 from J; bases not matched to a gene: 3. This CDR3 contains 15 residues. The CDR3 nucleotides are TGTGCCAGCTCACCACGGGGCGGGGGCTCCTACGAGCAGTACTTC. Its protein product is CASSPRGGGSYEQYF. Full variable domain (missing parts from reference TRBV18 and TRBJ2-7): NAGVMQNPRHLVRRRGQEARLRCSPMKGHSHVYWYRQLPEEGLKFMVYLQKENIIDESGMPKERFSAEFPKEGPSILRIQQVVRGDSAAYFCASSPRGGGSYEQYFGPGTRLTVT.

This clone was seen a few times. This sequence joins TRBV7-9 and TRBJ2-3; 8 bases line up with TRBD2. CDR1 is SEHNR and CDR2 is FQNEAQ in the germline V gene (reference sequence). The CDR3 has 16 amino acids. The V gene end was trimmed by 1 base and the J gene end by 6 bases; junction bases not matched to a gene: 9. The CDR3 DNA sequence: TGTGCCAGCAGCTTAGTGAGCGGGGGCCTCTCTGATACGCAGTATTTT. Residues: CASSLVSGGLSDTQYF.

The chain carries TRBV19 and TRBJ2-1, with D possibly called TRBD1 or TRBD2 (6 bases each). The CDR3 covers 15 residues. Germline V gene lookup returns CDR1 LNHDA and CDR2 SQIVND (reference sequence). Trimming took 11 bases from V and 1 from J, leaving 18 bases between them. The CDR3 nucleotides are TGTGCCGGTGGGGGGCGGAGAGGGTCCTACAATGAGCAGTTCTTC. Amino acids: CAGGGRRGSYNEQFF.

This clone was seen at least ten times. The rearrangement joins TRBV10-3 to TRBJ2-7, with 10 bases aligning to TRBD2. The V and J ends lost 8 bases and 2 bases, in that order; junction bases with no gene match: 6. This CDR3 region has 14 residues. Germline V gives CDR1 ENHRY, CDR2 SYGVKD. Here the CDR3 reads CAIDSGRTPYEQYF. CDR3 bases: TGTGCCATCGATAGCGGGAGGACCCCCTACGAGCAGTACTTC.

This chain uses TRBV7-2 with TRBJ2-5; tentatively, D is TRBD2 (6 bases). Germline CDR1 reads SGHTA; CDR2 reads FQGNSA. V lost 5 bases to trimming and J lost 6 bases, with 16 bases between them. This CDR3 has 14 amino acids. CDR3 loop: CASSPLTSSKTQYF. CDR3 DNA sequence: TGTGCCAGCAGCCCGCTAACTAGCTCTAAGACCCAGTACTTC.

Here the CDR3 reads CASSLGRWEKKQYF. The CDR3 coding sequence is TGTGCCAGCAGCTTGGGGCGGTGGGAGAAAAAGCAGTATTTT. This chain joins TRBV28 and TRBJ2-3, with D perhaps matching TRBD1 or TRBD2 (5 bases each). The CDR3 contains 14 residues. Germline V gives CDR1 MDHEN, CDR2 SYDVKM. V dropped 6 bases and J dropped 11 bases, with 21 bases sitting between them. The full variable domain, with the rest looked up from reference TRBV28 and TRBJ2-3, is DVKVTQSSRYLVKRTGEKVFLECVQDMDHENMFWYRQDPGLGLRLIYFSYDVKMKEKGDIPEGYSVSREKKERFSLILESASTNQTSMYLCASSLGRWEKKQYFGPGTRLTVL.

CDR3: CASSTSGTGGRETQYF. The CDR3 region has the DNA TGTGCCAGCAGTACCTCCGGGACAGGGGGAAGAGAGACCCAGTACTTC. The rearrangement links TRBV2 to TRBJ2-5, with 11 positions matching TRBD1. Germline-derived CDR1 and CDR2 are SNHLY and FYNNEI. The CDR3 runs to 16 residues. The V segment lost 5 bases and the J segment 4 bases; nucleotides outside the gene matches: 9.

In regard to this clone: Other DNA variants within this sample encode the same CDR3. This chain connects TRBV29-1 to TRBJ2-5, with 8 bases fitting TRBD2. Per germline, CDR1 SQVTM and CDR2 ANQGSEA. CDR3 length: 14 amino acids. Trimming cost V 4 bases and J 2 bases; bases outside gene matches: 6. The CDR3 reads CSVGVAGLQETQYF. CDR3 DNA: TGCAGCGTTGGAGTAGCGGGGTTACAAGAGACCCAGTACTTC. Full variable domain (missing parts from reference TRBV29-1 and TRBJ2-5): SAVISQKPSRDICQRGTSLTIQCQVDSQVTMMFWYRQQPGQSLTLIATANQGSEATYESGFVIDKFPISRPNLTFSTLTVSNMSPEDSSIYLCSVGVAGLQETQYFGPGTRLLVL.

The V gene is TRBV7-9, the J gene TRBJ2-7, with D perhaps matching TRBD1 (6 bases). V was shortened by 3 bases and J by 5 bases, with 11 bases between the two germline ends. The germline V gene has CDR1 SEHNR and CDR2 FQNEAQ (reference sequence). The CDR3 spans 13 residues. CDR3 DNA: TGTGCCAGCAGCTTCGGGGCAGGGGACGAGCAGTACTTC. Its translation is CASSFGAGDEQYF. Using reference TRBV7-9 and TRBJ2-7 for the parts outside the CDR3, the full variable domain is DTGVSQNPRHKITKRGQNVTFRCDPISEHNRLYWYRQTLGQGPEFLTYFQNEAQLEKSRLLSDRFSAERPKGSFSTLEIQRTEQGDSAMYLCASSFGAGDEQYFGPGTRLTVT.

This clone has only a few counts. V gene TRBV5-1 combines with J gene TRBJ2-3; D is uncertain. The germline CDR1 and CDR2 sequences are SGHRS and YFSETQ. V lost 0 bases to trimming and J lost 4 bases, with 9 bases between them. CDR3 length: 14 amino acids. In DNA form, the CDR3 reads TGCGCCAGCAGCTTGGGTCAGGATGCAGATACGCAGTATTTT. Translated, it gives CASSLGQDADTQYF.

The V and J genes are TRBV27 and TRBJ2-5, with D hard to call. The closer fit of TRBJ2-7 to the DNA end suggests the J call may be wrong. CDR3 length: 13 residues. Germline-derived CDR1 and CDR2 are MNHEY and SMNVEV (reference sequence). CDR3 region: CASSGQETYEQYF. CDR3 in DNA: TGTGCCAGCAGTGGCCAGGAGACCTACGAGCAGTACTTC.

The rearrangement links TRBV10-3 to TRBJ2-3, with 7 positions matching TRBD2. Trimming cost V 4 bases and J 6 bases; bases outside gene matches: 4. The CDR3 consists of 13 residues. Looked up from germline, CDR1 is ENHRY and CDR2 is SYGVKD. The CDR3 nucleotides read TGTGCCATCAGTGCGACTAGCCTTGATACGCAGTATTTT. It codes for CAISATSLDTQYF.

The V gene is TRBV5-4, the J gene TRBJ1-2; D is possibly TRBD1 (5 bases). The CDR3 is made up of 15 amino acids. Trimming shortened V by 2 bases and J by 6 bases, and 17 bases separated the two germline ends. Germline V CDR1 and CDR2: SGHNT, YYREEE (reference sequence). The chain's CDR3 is CASSLLGRTDNGYTF. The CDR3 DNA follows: TGTGCCAGCAGCTTACTGGGACGGACCGATAATGGCTACACCTTC.

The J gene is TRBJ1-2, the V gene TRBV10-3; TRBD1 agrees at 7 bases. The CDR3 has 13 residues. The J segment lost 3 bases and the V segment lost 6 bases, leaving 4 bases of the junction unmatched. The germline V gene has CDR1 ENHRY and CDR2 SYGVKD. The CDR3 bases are TGTGCCATCAGCAGGGACAGAGACTATGGCTACACCTTC. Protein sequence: CAISRDRDYGYTF.